The rows below give T cell receptor beta chains drawn from one sample of a study of blood T cell repertoires in COVID-19. The data were produced by immunoSEQ multiplex PCR, yet TCRdb's version contains in-frame clones alone and is incomplete. The sample holds fewer than 300,000 clones, around 85% seen once. The source material was PBMCs or T cells enriched from blood (not recorded which). The receptors were sampled from a woman between 45 and 60 years old who had recovered from COVID-19. The CDR3 runs from the conserved cysteine through the conserved F or W. The order of the fields is D gene, V gene, clone size, J gene, CDR3 DNA, CDR3 protein. A D gene is named only where the DNA matches it firmly. Size is omitted from some rows. Given values are once, few, many or a class for expanded clones.

D gene: -
V gene: TRBV7-6
clone size: -
J gene: TRBJ2-3
CDR3 DNA: TGTGCCAGCAGCTTAGGACTAGTTTACACAGATACGCAGTATTTT
CDR3 protein: CASSLGLVYTDTQYF

D gene: -
V gene: TRBV4-1
clone size: -
J gene: TRBJ1-1
CDR3 DNA: TGCGCCAGCAGCCCTAGCGGGGGGCGAGGCAGCACTGAAGCTTTCTTT
CDR3 protein: CASSPSGGRGSTEAFF

D gene: -
V gene: TRBV5-1
clone size: few
J gene: TRBJ1-4
CDR3 DNA: TGCGCCAGCAGCAGAACAGCAGAGGGATCAACTAATGAAAAACTGTTTTTT
CDR3 protein: CASSRTAEGSTNEKLFF

D gene: -
V gene: TRBV19
clone size: -
J gene: TRBJ2-3
CDR3 DNA: TGTGCCAGTTCCTTCGGCACAGATACGCAGTATTTT
CDR3 protein: CASSFGTDTQYF

D gene: -
V gene: TRBV12-3/TRBV12-4
clone size: -
J gene: TRBJ2-7
CDR3 DNA: TGTGCCAGCAGCCTAAGGGGGTACGAGCAGTACTTC
CDR3 protein: CASSLRGYEQYF

D gene: -
V gene: TRBV12-3/TRBV12-4
clone size: -
J gene: TRBJ1-2
CDR3 DNA: TGTGCCAGCAGTTTTCGGAACTATGGCTACACCTTC
CDR3 protein: CASSFRNYGYTF

D gene: -
V gene: TRBV19
clone size: -
J gene: TRBJ2-7
CDR3 DNA: TGTGCCAGTAGTGTTGGTAGCCCGGCCTACGAGCAGTACTTC
CDR3 protein: CASSVGSPAYEQYF

D gene: TRBD2
V gene: TRBV11-3
clone size: -
J gene: TRBJ2-7
CDR3 DNA: TGTGCCAGCAGCTTAGCGTCTAGCGGGAGGTACGAGCAGTACTTC
CDR3 protein: CASSLASSGRYEQYF

D gene: -
V gene: TRBV6-5
clone size: -
J gene: TRBJ1-5
CDR3 DNA: TGTGCCACCCTCTGGGGCAGCAATCAGCCCCAGCATTTT
CDR3 protein: CATLWGSNQPQHF

D gene: -
V gene: TRBV4-1
clone size: -
J gene: TRBJ2-6
CDR3 DNA: TGCGCCAGCAGCCAACGGGGGACGGCTGGGGCCAACGTCCTGACTTTC
CDR3 protein: CASSQRGTAGANVLTF

D gene: TRBD2
V gene: TRBV5-1
clone size: -
J gene: TRBJ2-7
CDR3 DNA: TGCGCCAGCAGCTGGACTAGCTCCTACGAGCAGTACTTC
CDR3 protein: CASSWTSSYEQYF

D gene: -
V gene: TRBV7-3
clone size: -
J gene: TRBJ2-6
CDR3 DNA: TGTGCCAGCCGTTCAGGGGCTGGGGCCAACGTCCTGACTTTC
CDR3 protein: CASRSGAGANVLTF

D gene: TRBD1
V gene: TRBV3-1/TRBV3-2
clone size: -
J gene: TRBJ1-2
CDR3 DNA: TGTGCCAGCAGCCGAGGACAGGGGAATGGCTACACCTTC
CDR3 protein: CASSRGQGNGYTF

D gene: TRBD1
V gene: TRBV30
clone size: few
J gene: TRBJ1-1
CDR3 DNA: TGTGCCTGGATTCCCCGCGGACAGGGCGGATATACTGAAGCTTTCTTT
CDR3 protein: CAWIPRGQGGYTEAFF

D gene: -
V gene: TRBV20-1
clone size: -
J gene: TRBJ1-1
CDR3 DNA: TGCAGTGCTAGTACTTTTCAGGGTCGGACTGAAGCTTTCTTT
CDR3 protein: CSASTFQGRTEAFF

D gene: TRBD1
V gene: TRBV7-3
clone size: -
J gene: TRBJ2-2
CDR3 DNA: TGTGCCAGCAGCCTAGGGACAGGAGAGCTGTTTTTT
CDR3 protein: CASSLGTGELFF

D gene: TRBD1
V gene: TRBV18
clone size: -
J gene: TRBJ1-1
CDR3 DNA: TGTGCCAGCTCACTGGGGACAGAGAACACTGAAGCTTTCTTT
CDR3 protein: CASSLGTENTEAFF

D gene: -
V gene: TRBV28
clone size: -
J gene: TRBJ2-5
CDR3 DNA: TGTGCCAGCAGTTCCGCCGGGGGTCACCCCCTAGGCGAGACCCAGTACTTC
CDR3 protein: CASSSAGGHPLGETQYF

D gene: TRBD1
V gene: TRBV27
clone size: -
J gene: TRBJ1-1
CDR3 DNA: TGTGCCAGCAGCCGAGCGGGGACAGGGAGAACTGAAGCTTTCTTT
CDR3 protein: CASSRAGTGRTEAFF

D gene: TRBD2
V gene: TRBV7-9
clone size: -
J gene: TRBJ2-5
CDR3 DNA: TGTGCCAGCGCTCTGGGACTAGCGGGAGGAGAGACCCAGTACTTC
CDR3 protein: CASALGLAGGETQYF

D gene: TRBD1
V gene: TRBV25-1
clone size: -
J gene: TRBJ2-7
CDR3 DNA: TGTGCCAGCATGGCCGGACAGGGAATCCCCTACGAGCAGTACTTC
CDR3 protein: CASMAGQGIPYEQYF

D gene: -
V gene: TRBV11-3
clone size: -
J gene: TRBJ2-3
CDR3 DNA: TGTGCCAGCAGCTTAGCGGGGTACACAGATACGCAGTATTTT
CDR3 protein: CASSLAGYTDTQYF

D gene: -
V gene: TRBV29-1
clone size: -
J gene: TRBJ1-1
CDR3 DNA: TGCAGCGTTGTAACTGACAGTTCCGAAGCTTTCTTT
CDR3 protein: CSVVTDSSEAFF

D gene: -
V gene: TRBV6-5
clone size: -
J gene: TRBJ2-7
CDR3 DNA: TGTGCCAGCAGGCAGGGAGGAGGGTACGAGCAGTACTTC
CDR3 protein: CASRQGGGYEQYF

D gene: TRBD1
V gene: TRBV6-6
clone size: -
J gene: TRBJ1-4
CDR3 DNA: TGTGCCAGCAGTCACGACAGGGGAAGGGCAACTAATGAAAAACTGTTTTTT
CDR3 protein: CASSHDRGRATNEKLFF

D gene: -
V gene: TRBV28
clone size: -
J gene: TRBJ2-3
CDR3 DNA: TGTGCCAGCAGTCAGCTACAGGGGGGGAGAGATACGCAGTATTTT
CDR3 protein: CASSQLQGGRDTQYF